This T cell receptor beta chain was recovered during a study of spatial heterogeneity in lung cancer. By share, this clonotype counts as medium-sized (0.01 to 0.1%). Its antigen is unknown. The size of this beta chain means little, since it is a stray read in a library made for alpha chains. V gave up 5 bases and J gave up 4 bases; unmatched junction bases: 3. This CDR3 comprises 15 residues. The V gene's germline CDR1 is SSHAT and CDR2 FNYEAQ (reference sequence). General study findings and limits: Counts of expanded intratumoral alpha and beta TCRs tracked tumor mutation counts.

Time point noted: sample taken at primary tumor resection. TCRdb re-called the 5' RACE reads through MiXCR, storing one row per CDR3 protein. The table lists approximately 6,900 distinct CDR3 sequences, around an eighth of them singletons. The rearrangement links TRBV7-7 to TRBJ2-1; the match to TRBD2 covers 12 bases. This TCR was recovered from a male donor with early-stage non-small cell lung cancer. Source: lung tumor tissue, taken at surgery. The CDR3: CASSKTSGRYNEQFF. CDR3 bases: TGTGCCAGCAGCAAGACTAGCGGGAGATACAATGAGCAGTTCTTC.